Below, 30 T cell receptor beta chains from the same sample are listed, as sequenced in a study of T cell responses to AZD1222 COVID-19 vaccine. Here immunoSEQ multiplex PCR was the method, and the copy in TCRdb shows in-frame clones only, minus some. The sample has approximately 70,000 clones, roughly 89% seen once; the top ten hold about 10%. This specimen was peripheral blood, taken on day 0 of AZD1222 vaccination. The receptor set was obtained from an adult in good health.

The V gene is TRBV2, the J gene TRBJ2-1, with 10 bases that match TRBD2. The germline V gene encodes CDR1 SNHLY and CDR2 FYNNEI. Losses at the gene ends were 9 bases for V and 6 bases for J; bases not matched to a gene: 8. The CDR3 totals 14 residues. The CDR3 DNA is TGTGCCAGTGACGTAGCGGGGGGCGTCAATGAGCAGTTCTTC. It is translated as CASDVAGGVNEQFF. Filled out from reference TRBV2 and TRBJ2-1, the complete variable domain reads EPEVTQTPSHQVTQMGQEVILRCVPISNHLYFYWYRQILGQKVEFLVSFYNNEISEKSEIFDDQFSVERPDGSNFTLKIRSTKLEDSAMYFCASDVAGGVNEQFFGPGTRLTVL.

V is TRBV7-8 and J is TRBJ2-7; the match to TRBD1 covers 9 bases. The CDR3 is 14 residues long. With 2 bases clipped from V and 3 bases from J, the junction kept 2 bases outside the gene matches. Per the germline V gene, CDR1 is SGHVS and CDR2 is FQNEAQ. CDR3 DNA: TGTGCCAGCAGCTTATTGACAGGGGGCTACGAGCAGTACTTC. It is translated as CASSLLTGGYEQYF.

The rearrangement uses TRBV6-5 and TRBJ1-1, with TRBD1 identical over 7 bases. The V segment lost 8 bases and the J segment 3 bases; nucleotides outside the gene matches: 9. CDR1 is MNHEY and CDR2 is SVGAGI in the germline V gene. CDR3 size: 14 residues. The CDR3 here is CASRLTGAYTEAFF. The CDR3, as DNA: TGTGCCAGCCGATTAACAGGGGCATACACTGAAGCTTTCTTT.

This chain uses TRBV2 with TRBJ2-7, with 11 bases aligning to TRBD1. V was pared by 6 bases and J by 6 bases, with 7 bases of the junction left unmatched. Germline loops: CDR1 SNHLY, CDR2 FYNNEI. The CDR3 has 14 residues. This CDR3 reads CASSRGQGEREQYF. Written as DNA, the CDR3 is TGTGCCAGCAGCAGGGGACAGGGGGAGCGCGAGCAGTACTTC.

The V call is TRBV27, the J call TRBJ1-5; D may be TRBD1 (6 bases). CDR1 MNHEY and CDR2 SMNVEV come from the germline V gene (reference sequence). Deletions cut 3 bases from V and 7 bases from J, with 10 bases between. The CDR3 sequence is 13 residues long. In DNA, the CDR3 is TGTGCCAGCAGTTTGGGGGCGGGGCAGCCCCAGCATTTT. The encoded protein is CASSLGAGQPQHF.

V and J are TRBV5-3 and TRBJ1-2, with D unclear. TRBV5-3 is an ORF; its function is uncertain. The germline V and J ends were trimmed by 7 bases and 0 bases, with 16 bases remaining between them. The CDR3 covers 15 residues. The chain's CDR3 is CARVPPGGSNYGYTF. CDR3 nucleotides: TGTGCCAGAGTCCCTCCGGGAGGGTCTAACTATGGCTACACCTTC.

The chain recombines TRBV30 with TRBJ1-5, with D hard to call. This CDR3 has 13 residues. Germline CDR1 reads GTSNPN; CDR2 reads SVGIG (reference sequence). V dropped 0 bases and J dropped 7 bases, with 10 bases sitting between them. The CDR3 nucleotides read TGTGCCTGGAGTGTAGAGTGGGGACAGCCCCAGCATTTT. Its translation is CAWSVEWGQPQHF.

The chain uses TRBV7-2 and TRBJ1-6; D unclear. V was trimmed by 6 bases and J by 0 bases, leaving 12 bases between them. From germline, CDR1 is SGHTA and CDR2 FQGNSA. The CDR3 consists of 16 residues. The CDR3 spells CASRPTESSYNSPLHF. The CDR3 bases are TGTGCCAGCAGACCTACAGAGAGCTCCTATAATTCACCCCTCCACTTT.

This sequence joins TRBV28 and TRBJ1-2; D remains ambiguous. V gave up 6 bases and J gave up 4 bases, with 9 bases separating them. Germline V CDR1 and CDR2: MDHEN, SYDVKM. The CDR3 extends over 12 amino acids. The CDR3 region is CASSQSLYGYTF. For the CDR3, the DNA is TGTGCCAGCAGCCAGTCTCTCTATGGCTACACCTTC.

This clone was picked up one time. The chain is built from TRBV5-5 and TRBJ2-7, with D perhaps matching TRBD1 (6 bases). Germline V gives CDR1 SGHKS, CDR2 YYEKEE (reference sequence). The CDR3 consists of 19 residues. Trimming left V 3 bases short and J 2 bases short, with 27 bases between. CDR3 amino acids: CASSWGPGFGTKETYEQYF. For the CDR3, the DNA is TGTGCCAGCAGCTGGGGGCCGGGGTTCGGGACCAAAGAAACCTACGAGCAGTACTTC. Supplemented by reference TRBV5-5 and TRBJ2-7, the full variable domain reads DAGVTQSPTHLIKTRGQQVTLRCSPISGHKSVSWYQQVLGQGPQFIFQYYEKEERGRGNFPDRFSARQFPNYSSELNVNALLLGDSALYLCASSWGPGFGTKETYEQYFGPGTRLTVT.

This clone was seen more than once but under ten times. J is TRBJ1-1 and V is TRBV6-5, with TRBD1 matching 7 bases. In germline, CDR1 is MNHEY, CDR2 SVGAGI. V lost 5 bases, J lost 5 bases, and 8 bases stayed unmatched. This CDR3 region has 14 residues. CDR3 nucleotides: TGTGCCAGCAGTCGACAGGGAGTATATACTGAAGCTTTCTTT. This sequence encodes CASSRQGVYTEAFF.

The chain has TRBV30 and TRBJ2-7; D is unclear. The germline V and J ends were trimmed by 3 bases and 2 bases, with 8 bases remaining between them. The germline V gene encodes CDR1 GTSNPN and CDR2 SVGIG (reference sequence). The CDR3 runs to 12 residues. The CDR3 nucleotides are TGTGCCTGGAGCCTTGGGGCCTACGAGCAGTACTTC. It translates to CAWSLGAYEQYF.

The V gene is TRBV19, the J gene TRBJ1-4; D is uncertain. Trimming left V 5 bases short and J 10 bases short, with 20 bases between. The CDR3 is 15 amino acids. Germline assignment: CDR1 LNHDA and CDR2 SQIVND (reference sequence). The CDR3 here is CASSVGGSTAGKLFF. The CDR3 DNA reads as TGTGCCAGTAGTGTGGGAGGTTCCACGGCCGGAAAACTGTTTTTT.

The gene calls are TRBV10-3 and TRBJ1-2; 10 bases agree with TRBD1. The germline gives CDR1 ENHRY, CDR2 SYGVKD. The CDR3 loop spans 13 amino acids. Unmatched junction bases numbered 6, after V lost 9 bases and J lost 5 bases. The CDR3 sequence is CAMRQGAGYGYTF. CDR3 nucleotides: TGTGCCATGAGACAGGGGGCTGGGTATGGCTACACCTTC.

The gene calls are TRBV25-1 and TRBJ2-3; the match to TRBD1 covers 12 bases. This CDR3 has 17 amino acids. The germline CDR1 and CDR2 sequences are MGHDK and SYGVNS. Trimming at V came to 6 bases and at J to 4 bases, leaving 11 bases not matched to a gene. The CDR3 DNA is TGTGCCAGCAGACCCAACGTTGGGACAGGGGGCGCAGATACGCAGTATTTT. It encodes CASRPNVGTGGADTQYF.

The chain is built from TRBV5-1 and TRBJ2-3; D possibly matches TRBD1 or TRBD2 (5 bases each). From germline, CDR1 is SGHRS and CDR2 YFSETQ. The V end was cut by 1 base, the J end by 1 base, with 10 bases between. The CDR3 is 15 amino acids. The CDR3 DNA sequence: TGCGCCAGCAGCTTGCTCGGGGCCCGCACAGATACGCAGTATTTT. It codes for CASSLLGARTDTQYF.

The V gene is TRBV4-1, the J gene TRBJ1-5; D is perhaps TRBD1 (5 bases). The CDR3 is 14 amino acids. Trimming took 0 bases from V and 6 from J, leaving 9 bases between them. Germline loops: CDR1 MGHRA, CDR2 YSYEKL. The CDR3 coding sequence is TGCGCCAGCAGCCAAGAGCGTGGGGCTCAGCCCCAGCATTTT. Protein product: CASSQERGAQPQHF.

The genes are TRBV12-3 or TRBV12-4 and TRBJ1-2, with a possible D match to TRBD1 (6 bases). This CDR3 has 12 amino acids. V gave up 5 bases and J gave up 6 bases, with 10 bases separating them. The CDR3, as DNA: TGTGCCAGCAGTCGGAACAGGGATGGCTACACCTTC. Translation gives CASSRNRDGYTF.

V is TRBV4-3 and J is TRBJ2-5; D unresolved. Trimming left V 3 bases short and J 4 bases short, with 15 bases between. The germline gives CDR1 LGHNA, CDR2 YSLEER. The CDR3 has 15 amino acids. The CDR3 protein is CASSHNLISGETQYF. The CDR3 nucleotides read TGCGCCAGCAGCCATAATTTAATATCGGGAGAGACCCAGTACTTC.

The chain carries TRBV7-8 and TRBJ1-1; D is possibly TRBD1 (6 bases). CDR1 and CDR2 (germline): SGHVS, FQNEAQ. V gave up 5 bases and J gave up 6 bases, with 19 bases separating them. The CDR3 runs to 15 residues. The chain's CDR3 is CASSPRRGLNAEAFF. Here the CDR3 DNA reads TGTGCCAGCAGCCCCCGGCGGGGGCTGAATGCTGAAGCTTTCTTT.

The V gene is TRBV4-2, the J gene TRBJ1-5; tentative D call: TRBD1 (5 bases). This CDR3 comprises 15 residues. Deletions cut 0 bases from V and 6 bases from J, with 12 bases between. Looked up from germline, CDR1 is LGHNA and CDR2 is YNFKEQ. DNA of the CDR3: TGTGCCAGCAGCCAAGATCCCCAGGGAGGTCAGCCCCAGCATTTT. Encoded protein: CASSQDPQGGQPQHF.

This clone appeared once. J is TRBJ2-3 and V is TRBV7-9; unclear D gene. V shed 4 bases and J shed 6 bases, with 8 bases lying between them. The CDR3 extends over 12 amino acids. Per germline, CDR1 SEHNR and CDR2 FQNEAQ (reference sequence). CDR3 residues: CASSSHGDTQYF. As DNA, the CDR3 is TGTGCCAGCAGCTCCCACGGGGATACGCAGTATTTT. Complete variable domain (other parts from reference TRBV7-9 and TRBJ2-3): DTGVSQNPRHKITKRGQNVTFRCDPISEHNRLYWYRQTLGQGPEFLTYFQNEAQLEKSRLLSDRFSAERPKGSFSTLEIQRTEQGDSAMYLCASSSHGDTQYFGPGTRLTVL.

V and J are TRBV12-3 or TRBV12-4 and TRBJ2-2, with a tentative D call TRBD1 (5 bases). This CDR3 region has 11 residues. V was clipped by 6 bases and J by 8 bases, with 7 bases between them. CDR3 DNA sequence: TGTGCCAGCAGCCCAGGGGGGGAGCTGTTTTTT. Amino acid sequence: CASSPGGELFF.

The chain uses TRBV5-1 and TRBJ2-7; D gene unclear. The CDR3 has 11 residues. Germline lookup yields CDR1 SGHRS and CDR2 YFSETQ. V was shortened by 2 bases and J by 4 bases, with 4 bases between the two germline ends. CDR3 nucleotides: TGCGCCAGCAGCTTCGGATACGAGCAGTACTTC. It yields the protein CASSFGYEQYF.

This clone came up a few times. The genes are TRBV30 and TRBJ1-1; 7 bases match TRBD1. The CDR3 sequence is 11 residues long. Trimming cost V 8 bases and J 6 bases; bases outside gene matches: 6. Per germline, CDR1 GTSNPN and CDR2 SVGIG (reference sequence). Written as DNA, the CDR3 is TGTGCCCGACAGGGTAACGCTGAAGCTTTCTTT. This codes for CARQGNAEAFF.

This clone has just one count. CDR3: CASSLQNRLSTDTQYF. The CDR3 nucleotides read TGTGCCAGCAGCTTACAGAATCGCCTCAGCACAGATACGCAGTATTTT. The chain has TRBV7-8 and TRBJ2-3; D unresolved. The CDR3 sequence is 16 residues long. V was cut by 2 bases and J by 0 bases, with 12 bases left in between. The V gene's germline CDR1 is SGHVS and CDR2 FQNEAQ.

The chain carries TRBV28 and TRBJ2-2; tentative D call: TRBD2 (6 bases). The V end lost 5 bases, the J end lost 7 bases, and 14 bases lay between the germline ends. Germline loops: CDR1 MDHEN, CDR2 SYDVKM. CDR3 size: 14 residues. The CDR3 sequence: CASSPSDGGGELFF. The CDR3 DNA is TGTGCCAGCAGTCCCAGCGACGGGGGCGGGGAGCTGTTTTTT.

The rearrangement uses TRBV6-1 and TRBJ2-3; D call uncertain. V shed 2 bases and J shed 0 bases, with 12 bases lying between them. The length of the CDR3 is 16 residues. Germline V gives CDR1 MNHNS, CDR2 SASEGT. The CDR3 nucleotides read TGTGCCAGCAGTGAATGGAGTAGCTCTAGCACAGATACGCAGTATTTT. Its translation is CASSEWSSSSTDTQYF.

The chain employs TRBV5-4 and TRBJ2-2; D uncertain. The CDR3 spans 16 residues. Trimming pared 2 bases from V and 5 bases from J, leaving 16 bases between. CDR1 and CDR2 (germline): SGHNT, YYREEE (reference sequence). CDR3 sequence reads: CASSLWMQRGTGELFF. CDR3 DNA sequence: TGTGCCAGCAGCTTATGGATGCAGCGCGGAACCGGGGAGCTGTTTTTT.

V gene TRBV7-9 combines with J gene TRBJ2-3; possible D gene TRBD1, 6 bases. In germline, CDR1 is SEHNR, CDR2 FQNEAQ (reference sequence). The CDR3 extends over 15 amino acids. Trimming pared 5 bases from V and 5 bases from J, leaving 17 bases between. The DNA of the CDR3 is TGTGCCAGCAGCCCCGGGACACCTGTGGGAGATACGCAGTATTTT. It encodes CASSPGTPVGDTQYF.